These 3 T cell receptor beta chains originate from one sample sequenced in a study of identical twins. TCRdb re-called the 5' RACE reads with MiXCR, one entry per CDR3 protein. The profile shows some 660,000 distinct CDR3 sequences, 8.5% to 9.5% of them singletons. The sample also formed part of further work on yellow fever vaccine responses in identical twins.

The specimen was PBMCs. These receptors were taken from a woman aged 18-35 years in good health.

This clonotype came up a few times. CDR3 coding DNA: TGTGCCAGCAGCTTAGGAGGTACAGGGGGAACAAAGTACGAGCAGTACTTC. Protein: CASSLGGTGGTKYEQYF. The V and J genes are TRBV7-9 and TRBJ2-7, with 8 bases that match TRBD1. The CDR3 is 17 amino acids. With 1 base clipped from V and 4 bases from J, the junction kept 12 bases outside the gene matches. Germline loops: CDR1 SEHNR, CDR2 FQNEAQ (reference sequence).

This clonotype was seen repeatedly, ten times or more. CDR3 DNA: TGTGCCAGCAGCCCCGACAGGGGTGATACGCAGTATTTT. Translation: CASSPDRGDTQYF. This rearrangement joins TRBV6-6 to TRBJ2-3, with 8 bases identical to TRBD1. V gave up 6 bases and J gave up 6 bases; unmatched junction bases: 5. Germline lookup yields CDR1 MNHNY and CDR2 SVGAGI (reference sequence). The CDR3 totals 13 residues.

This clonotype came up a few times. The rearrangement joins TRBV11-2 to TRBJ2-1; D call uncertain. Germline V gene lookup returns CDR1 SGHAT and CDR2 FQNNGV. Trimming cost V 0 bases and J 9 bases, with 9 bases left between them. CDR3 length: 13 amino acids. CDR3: CASSLERPSEQFF. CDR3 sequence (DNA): TGTGCCAGCAGCTTAGAAAGGCCTAGTGAGCAGTTCTTC.